These T cell receptor beta chains were read from a single sample in a study of shared clonotypes between healthy human individuals. TCRdb's table, derived via immunoSEQ multiplex PCR, lists solely in-frame clones and lacks some. The sample holds about 520,000 clones; 70% to 85% are singletons and the top ten take around 12%. The sequenced material came from PBMCs. The receptors derive from a woman in her forties in good health. Some clones in this sample may be carry-over from other donors' samples. Each CDR3 is given with its conserved first and last residue. D genes are given only for firm matches. For some rows the clone size is stated as once, few or many, or as a class when expanded; others skip it.

D gene,V gene,J gene,clone size,CDR3 DNA,CDR3 protein
-,TRBV6-1,TRBJ2-7,-,TGTGCCAGCAGGCGGGGCATCGAGTCCTACGAGCAGTACTTC,CASRRGIESYEQYF
-,TRBV2,TRBJ1-5,many,TGTGCCAGCAGTGAAGGGCAGAGAGGAAGGCCCCAGCATTTT,CASSEGQRGRPQHF
TRBD1,TRBV25-1,TRBJ2-7,-,TGTGCCAGCAGTGGGGGACAGGGGATCCCCTACGAGCAGTACTTC,CASSGGQGIPYEQYF
TRBD1,TRBV5-6,TRBJ2-6,-,TGTGCCAGCAGCTTGAGAGGACAGGGGTCTGGGGCCAACGTCCTGACTTTC,CASSLRGQGSGANVLTF
TRBD1,TRBV7-8,TRBJ1-4,-,TGTGCCAGCAGTCAACAGGGGGCAGACGGGGAAAAACTGTTTTTT,CASSQQGADGEKLFF
TRBD2,TRBV29-1,TRBJ2-7,-,TGCAGCGTTGAAGGGTCGGGGGGAGGAGAGCAGTACTTC,CSVEGSGGGEQYF
TRBD1,TRBV7-8,TRBJ1-2,-,TGTGCCAGCAGCTACGGACAGGGAAACGGGTACGGCTACACCTTC,CASSYGQGNGYGYTF
-,TRBV7-7,TRBJ2-5,-,TGTGCTAGCAGTCAAAGAAGTGCAGTTCCAGAGACCCAGTACTTC,CASSQRSAVPETQYF
TRBD1,TRBV4-3,TRBJ1-1,few,TGCGCCAGCAGCCAAGAACAGGGGGCGACTGAAGCTTTCTTT,CASSQEQGATEAFF
-,TRBV19,TRBJ1-2,-,TGTGCCAGTAGTACCACCCCCGGAACAGCCGTCTATGGCTACACCTTC,CASSTTPGTAVYGYTF
TRBD2,TRBV19,TRBJ2-7,few,TGTGCCAGTAGTATTACGGGAGGGAGACCTGTGCAGTACTTC,CASSITGGRPVQYF
-,TRBV19,TRBJ2-3,once,TGTGCCAGTAGTATAGGGGAGAACACAGATACGCAGTATTTT,CASSIGENTDTQYF
TRBD1,TRBV4-2,TRBJ2-7,-,TGTGCCAGCAGCCAAGATTCGGACAGGGGGACCCCCTACGAGCAGTACTTC,CASSQDSDRGTPYEQYF
-,TRBV7-2,TRBJ1-2,once,TGTGCCAGCAGCTTAGCGGCGGGGGGCTATGGCTACACCTTC,CASSLAAGGYGYTF
TRBD2,TRBV11-2,TRBJ2-3,-,TGTGCCAGCAGCCCAGGGACTAGCGGGAGAAATACAGATACGCAGTATTTT,CASSPGTSGRNTDTQYF
-,TRBV5-1,TRBJ2-2,-,TGCGCCAGCAGCTTGGCCATTGGGAACACCGGGGAGCTGTTTTTT,CASSLAIGNTGELFF
TRBD2,TRBV18,TRBJ2-5,-,TGTGCCAGCTCCCCTAGCGGGAGGAACGCGCAAGAGACCCAGTACTTC,CASSPSGRNAQETQYF
-,TRBV28,TRBJ1-3,-,TGTGCCAGCGGAGAGGGAAACACCATATATTTT,CASGEGNTIYF
TRBD1,TRBV2,TRBJ2-1,-,TGTGCCAGCAGTTTCGACAGGGGGCCCTACAATGAGCAGTTCTTC,CASSFDRGPYNEQFF